This TCR beta chain was documented in a study of blood T cells in healthy people across ages. The CDR3 is 15 residues long. The V gene's germline CDR1 is MNHEY and CDR2 SVGAGI. Alongside a J-beta primer mix, a sample-barcoded 5' primer served in a second PCR lasting roughly 6 to 11 cycles. One entry per CDR3 protein, called by TCRdb with MiXCR from the 5' RACE reads. The data show some 1,000,000 distinct CDR3 sequences, 20% to 25% seen once. As regards this clonotype: Its specificity is unknown. Germline is not matched at one junction end, which may reflect a read error.

Findings and limits, study-wide: Investigators viewed diversity estimates from one million T cells as underestimates, the study reported.

The same specimen was also included in a second study, on T cells of mothers and their children. From that second work: An overlap that was slightly higher, though non-significant, was seen in related mother-child pairs versus unrelated pairs.

The receptor was derived from a girl aged 2-9 years in good health. Sequencing input: blood. This chain links TRBV6-5 with TRBJ2-6; no definite D call. This CDR3 reads CASSYRDSGANVLTF. CDR3 bases: TGCGCCAGCAGTTACCGAGACTCTGGGGCCAACGTCCTGACTTTC.